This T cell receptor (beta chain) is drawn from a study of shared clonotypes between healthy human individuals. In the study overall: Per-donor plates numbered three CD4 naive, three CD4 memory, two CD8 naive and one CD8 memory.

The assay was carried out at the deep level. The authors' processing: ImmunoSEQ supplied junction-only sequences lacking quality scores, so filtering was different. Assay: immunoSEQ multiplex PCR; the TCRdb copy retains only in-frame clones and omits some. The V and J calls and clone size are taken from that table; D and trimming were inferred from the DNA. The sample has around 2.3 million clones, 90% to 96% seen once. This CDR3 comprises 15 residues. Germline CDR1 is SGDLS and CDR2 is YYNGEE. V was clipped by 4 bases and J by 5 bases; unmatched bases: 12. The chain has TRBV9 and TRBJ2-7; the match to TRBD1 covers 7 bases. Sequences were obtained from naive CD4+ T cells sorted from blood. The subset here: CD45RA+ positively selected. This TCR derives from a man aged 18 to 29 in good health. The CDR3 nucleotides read TGTGCCAGCAGCTCAGGACAAGGGGGCTACCACGAGCAGTACTTC. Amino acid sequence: CASSSGQGGYHEQYF. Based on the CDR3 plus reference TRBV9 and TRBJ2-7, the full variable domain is DSGVTQTPKHLITATGQRVTLRCSPRSGDLSVYWYQQSLDQGLQFLIQYYNGEERAKGNILERFSAQQFPDLHSELNLSSLELGDSALYFCASSSGQGGYHEQYFGPGTRLTVT.